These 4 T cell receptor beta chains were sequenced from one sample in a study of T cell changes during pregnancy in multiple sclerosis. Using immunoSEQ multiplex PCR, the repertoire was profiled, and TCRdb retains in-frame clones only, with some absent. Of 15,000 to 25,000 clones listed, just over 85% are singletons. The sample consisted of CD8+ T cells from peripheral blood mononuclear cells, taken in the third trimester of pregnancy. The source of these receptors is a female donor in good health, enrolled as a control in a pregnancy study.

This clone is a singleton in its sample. CDR3 sequence reads: CASSFRPGQGTYEQYF. The CDR3 DNA follows: TGTGCCAGCAGCTTCCGCCCGGGACAGGGGACCTACGAGCAGTACTTC. This rearrangement joins TRBV7-2 to TRBJ2-7; 10 nucleotides align to TRBD1. The V and J ends lost 3 bases and 2 bases, in that order; junction bases with no gene match: 7. The CDR3 consists of 16 residues. The germline CDR1 and CDR2 sequences are SGHTA and FQGNSA.

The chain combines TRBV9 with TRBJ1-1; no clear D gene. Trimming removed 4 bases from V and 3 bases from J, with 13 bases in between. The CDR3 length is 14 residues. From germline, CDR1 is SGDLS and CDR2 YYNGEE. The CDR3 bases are TGTGCCAGCAGCCGCGCGAAACTAGACACTGAAGCTTTCTTT. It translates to CASSRAKLDTEAFF.

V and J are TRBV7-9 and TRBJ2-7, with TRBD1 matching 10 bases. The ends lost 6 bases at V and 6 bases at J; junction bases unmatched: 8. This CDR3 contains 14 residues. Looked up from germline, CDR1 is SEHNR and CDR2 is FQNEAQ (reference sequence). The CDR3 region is CASRSRDRGGEQYF. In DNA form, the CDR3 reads TGTGCCAGCAGGTCCCGGGACAGGGGAGGCGAGCAGTACTTC.

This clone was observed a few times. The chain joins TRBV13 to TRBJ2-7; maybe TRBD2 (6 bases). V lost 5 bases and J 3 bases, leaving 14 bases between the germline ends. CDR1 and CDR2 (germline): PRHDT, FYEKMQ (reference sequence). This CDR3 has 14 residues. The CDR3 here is CASSPREGGYEQYF. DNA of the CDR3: TGTGCCAGCAGCCCCCGAGAGGGAGGCTACGAGCAGTACTTC.